A single sample gave rise to the 6 T cell receptor beta chains below, sequenced in a study of cytomegalovirus exposure and HLA in healthy donors. The study ran its PCR with 60 Vbeta and 13 Jbeta primers. TCRdb's copy holds only in-frame clones and misses some; the assay was immunoSEQ multiplex PCR. The sample lists 150,000 or so clones, 79% seen once, with 6.5% to 7% in the top ten. The sequenced sample consisted of PBMCs. These receptors were obtained from a woman between 40 and 55 years old in good health and CMV-seropositive.

This sequence joins TRBV6-6 and TRBJ2-5, with 7 positions matching TRBD1. V trimming: 2 bases; J trimming: 7 bases; junction bases outside the gene matches: 10. Germline values: CDR1 MNHNY, CDR2 SVGAGI (reference sequence). The CDR3 spans 15 residues. CDR3 sequence: CASSYPQTGVGTQYF. CDR3 sequence (DNA): TGTGCCAGCAGTTACCCCCAAACAGGGGTAGGGACCCAGTACTTC.

The chain combines TRBV27 with TRBJ2-3, with 7 bases matching TRBD1. The CDR3 contains 18 residues. The germline V gene has CDR1 MNHEY and CDR2 SMNVEV (reference sequence). J lost 3 bases, V lost 3 bases, and 15 bases had no gene match. The CDR3 nucleotides are TGTGCCAGCAGTTTTATTTTGAGCGACAGGGCTTCGACAGATACGCAGTATTTT. As protein: CASSFILSDRASTDTQYF.

The V and J genes are TRBV9 and TRBJ2-5; D might be TRBD1 (5 bases). The CDR3 spans 15 residues. Trimming took 0 bases from V and 5 from J, leaving 14 bases between them. Germline loops: CDR1 SGDLS, CDR2 YYNGEE. The CDR3 here is CASSVGPGPGETQYF. CDR3 nucleotides: TGTGCCAGCAGCGTAGGACCAGGGCCTGGGGAGACCCAGTACTTC.

This clone has a handful of counts. The V gene is TRBV5-5, the J gene TRBJ2-7, with D possibly TRBD1 on 6 matching bases. The CDR3 is 15 amino acids. The ends were cut back, 3 bases at V and 7 bases at J, with 20 bases in the middle. Germline values: CDR1 SGHKS, CDR2 YYEKEE (reference sequence). CDR3 sequence: CASSWAVTGPSEQYF. CDR3 coding DNA: TGTGCCAGCAGCTGGGCCGTGACAGGCCCTTCGGAGCAGTACTTC.

V is TRBV4-1 and J is TRBJ2-3, with 9 bases aligning to TRBD2. The CDR3 spans 17 residues. CDR1 and CDR2 from the germline V gene are MGHRA and YSYEKL. The J segment lost 4 bases and the V segment lost 1 base, leaving 9 bases of the junction unmatched. This CDR3 reads CASSQVLGGGAADTQYF. CDR3 DNA sequence: TGCGCCAGCAGCCAAGTGTTGGGCGGGGGGGCGGCAGATACGCAGTATTTT.

This clone was found a few times. The V and J genes are TRBV6-1 and TRBJ1-1; D gene ambiguous. Trimming shortened V by 6 bases and J by 1 base, and 9 bases separated the two germline ends. The CDR3 covers 13 residues. The V gene's germline CDR1 is MNHNS and CDR2 SASEGT. CDR3 loop: CASSPVANTEAFF. DNA for the CDR3: TGTGCCAGCAGCCCAGTCGCGAACACTGAAGCTTTCTTT.